These 32 T cell receptor beta chains share one sample of origin, sequenced in a study of blood T cells in healthy people across ages. The authors ran a second PCR of roughly 6 to 12 cycles using a sample-barcoded 5' primer and a J-beta primer mix. One entry per CDR3 protein results from TCRdb running MiXCR on the 5' RACE reads. Among some 560,000 distinct CDR3 sequences listed, roughly a quarter were seen once. These data were likewise used in another study, on T cells of mothers and their children.

The sequencing sample was made of blood. The receptors here all came from a boy between 2 and 15 years old in good health.

The chain is built from TRBV2 and TRBJ2-5, with a tentative D call TRBD1 (6 bases). CDR1 is SNHLY, CDR2 FYNNEI, per germline. The CDR3 is 15 amino acids. V was shortened by 2 bases and J by 0 bases, with 10 bases between the two germline ends. The CDR3 loop is CASSEQDRYQETQYF. As DNA, the CDR3 is TGTGCCAGCAGTGAACAAGACAGGTACCAAGAGACCCAGTACTTC.

The rearrangement links TRBV29-1 to TRBJ2-1; D might be TRBD1 (6 bases). Trimming pared 7 bases from V and 3 bases from J, leaving 16 bases between. The CDR3 is 14 residues long. Germline V gene sequence: CDR1 SQVTM, CDR2 ANQGSEA. In nucleotides, the CDR3 is TGCAGCGCCGCGTGGGGGCCCCTCTACAATGAGCAGTTCTTC. Translating it yields CSAAWGPLYNEQFF.

The genes are TRBV27 and TRBJ2-2; the D gene is possibly TRBD2 (5 bases). V lost 4 bases to trimming and J lost 5 bases, with 14 bases between them. The CDR3 is 15 amino acids. The germline gives CDR1 MNHEY, CDR2 SMNVEV (reference sequence). The CDR3 is CASSYRGRETGELFF. As DNA, the CDR3 is TGTGCCAGCAGTTATCGCGGTAGGGAGACCGGGGAGCTGTTTTTT.

The genes are TRBV2 and TRBJ2-7, with 8 bases matching TRBD1. With 4 bases clipped from V and 3 bases from J, the junction kept 8 bases outside the gene matches. The CDR3 is 15 amino acids. From germline, CDR1 is SNHLY and CDR2 FYNNEI. The CDR3 DNA is TGTGCCAGCAGTGTTACCGGGACAGGCGTCTACGAGCAGTACTTC. Protein sequence: CASSVTGTGVYEQYF.

V and J are TRBV24-1 and TRBJ2-5, with a weak D call TRBD1 (5 bases). This CDR3 region has 15 residues. Germline CDR1 reads KGHDR; CDR2 reads SFDVKD. Trimming took 7 bases from V and 4 from J, leaving 18 bases between them. CDR3 bases: TGTGCCACCAGCCAGGGCCGGGCATCGGGAGAGACCCAGTACTTC. This codes for CATSQGRASGETQYF.

The chain couples TRBV30 to TRBJ2-5, with 8 positions matching TRBD2. Per germline, CDR1 GTSNPN and CDR2 SVGIG (reference sequence). The CDR3 extends over 14 amino acids. Trimming at V came to 2 bases and at J to 4 bases, leaving 6 bases not matched to a gene. CDR3 sequence: CAWSPRGGRETQYF. In DNA, the CDR3 is TGTGCCTGGAGTCCCCGGGGGGGGCGAGAGACCCAGTACTTC.

This clonotype was detected only a few times. The chain joins TRBV7-8 to TRBJ1-2; 8 bases are a match to TRBD1. The CDR3 has 15 residues. Trimming cost V 4 bases and J 1 base; bases outside gene matches: 5. Germline V gives CDR1 SGHVS, CDR2 FQNEAQ. CDR3 sequence: CASSSPDRDNYGYTF. CDR3 nucleotide sequence: TGTGCCAGCAGCTCGCCGGACAGGGATAACTATGGCTACACCTTC.

This clonotype was counted between two and nine times. The DNA of the CDR3 is TGTGCCAGCAGTTTGGGCAGGGGAAGGGATCAGCCCCAGCATTTT. This encodes CASSLGRGRDQPQHF. V gene TRBV12-3 or TRBV12-4 combines with J gene TRBJ1-5, with D possibly being TRBD1 (6 bases). V was shortened by 3 bases and J by 5 bases, with 14 bases between the two germline ends. The CDR3 sequence is 15 residues long.

This clonotype was seen only a few times. The CDR3 is CASSGAVAGGPIAKNIQYF. The CDR3 DNA reads as TGTGCCAGCAGTGGGGCGGTGGCAGGGGGACCCATAGCCAAAAACATTCAGTACTTC. This chain joins TRBV12-3 or TRBV12-4 and TRBJ2-4, with 7 nucleotides matching TRBD1. The trim removed 5 bases at V and 0 bases at J, leaving 16 bases unmatched. The CDR3 loop spans 19 amino acids.

The rearrangement uses TRBV20-1 and TRBJ2-5, with 11 bases identical to TRBD2. The V gene end was trimmed by 6 bases and the J gene end by 0 bases; junction bases not matched to a gene: 3. Germline CDR1 is DFQATT and CDR2 is SNEGSKA (reference sequence). This CDR3 spans 14 amino acids. Here the CDR3 DNA reads TGCAGTGCCAGGACTAGCGGGTACCAAGAGACCCAGTACTTC. Residues: CSARTSGYQETQYF.

The chain is built from TRBV11-3 and TRBJ2-3, with a possible D match to TRBD1 (6 bases). The germline CDR1 and CDR2 sequences are SGHNT and YENEEA. The CDR3 length is 20 residues. V was trimmed by 0 bases and J by 0 bases, leaving 22 bases between them. The CDR3 is CASSLESIELDSSSTDTQYF. The CDR3 DNA is TGTGCCAGCAGCTTAGAATCGATTGAGTTGGACAGTTCTAGCACAGATACGCAGTATTTT.

This clonotype was counted a single time. This rearrangement joins TRBV27 to TRBJ2-7; 9 nucleotides match TRBD1. The DNA end favors TRBJ2-1, so the J call may be wrong. This CDR3 is 16 amino acids long. Per the germline V gene, CDR1 is MNHEY and CDR2 is SMNVEV (reference sequence). The CDR3 loop is CASSRTGGRGNNEQFF. CDR3 bases: TGTGCCAGCAGCCGTACAGGGGGCCGAGGCAACAATGAGCAGTTCTTC.

V and J are TRBV15 and TRBJ2-3; no reliable D call. From germline, CDR1 is LNHNV and CDR2 YYDKDF (reference sequence). The length of the CDR3 is 14 residues. Between the trimmed V and J ends, which lost 1 base and 4 bases, there was a span of 9 bases. The CDR3 is CATSRGGSADTQYF. CDR3 DNA: TGTGCCACCAGCAGAGGCGGTAGTGCAGATACGCAGTATTTT.

The V call is TRBV20-1, the J call TRBJ2-5, with 10 bases matching TRBD2. V was pared by 3 bases and J by 5 bases, with 9 bases of the junction left unmatched. The CDR3 consists of 15 residues. Looked up from germline, CDR1 is DFQATT and CDR2 is SNEGSKA (reference sequence). For the CDR3, the DNA is TGCAGTGCTAGTCGAGGTAGCGGGGGGCCGGAGACCCAGTACTTC. Its protein is CSASRGSGGPETQYF.

This clonotype was counted between two and nine times. CDR3 nucleotide sequence: TGTGCCAGCTCCCCCAGGACAGGGGAGTACATAGGCTATGGCTACACCTTC. Protein sequence: CASSPRTGEYIGYGYTF. The chain has TRBV18 and TRBJ1-2; 9 nucleotides line up with TRBD1. V lost 6 bases to trimming and J lost 4 bases; unmatched junction nucleotides: 15. The germline CDR1 and CDR2 sequences are KGHSH and LQKENI. This CDR3 is built from 17 residues. The full variable domain, rest sourced from reference TRBV18 and TRBJ1-2, is NAGVMQNPRHLVRRRGQEARLRCSPMKGHSHVYWYRQLPEEGLKFMVYLQKENIIDESGMPKERFSAEFPKEGPSILRIQQVVRGDSAAYFCASSPRTGEYIGYGYTFGSGTRLTVV.

This clonotype has a single count. The chain combines TRBV7-2 with TRBJ2-5; D gene unclear. The germline V gene encodes CDR1 SGHTA and CDR2 FQGNSA. CDR3 length: 15 residues. Trimming stripped 1 base from V and 0 bases from J, with 9 bases between. CDR3 DNA sequence: TGTGCCAGCAGCTTAGGTTGGCTCCACCAAGAGACCCAGTACTTC. The encoded protein is CASSLGWLHQETQYF.

This clonotype showed up just a few times. V usage is TRBV27 and J usage is TRBJ1-5; no definite D call. The germline V and J ends were trimmed by 2 bases and 6 bases, with 8 bases remaining between them. CDR3 length: 13 residues. CDR1 and CDR2 from the germline V gene are MNHEY and SMNVEV (reference sequence). The CDR3 here is CASSLISAQPQHF. The CDR3 nucleotides read TGTGCCAGCAGTTTAATATCAGCTCAGCCCCAGCATTTT.

The V call is TRBV7-8, the J call TRBJ2-3; D is uncertain. CDR3 length: 17 amino acids. The V end was cut by 1 base, the J end by 2 bases, with 16 bases between. Germline V gene sequence: CDR1 SGHVS, CDR2 FQNEAQ. CDR3 nucleotides: TGTGCCAGCAGCTTAGGATCCCTAGACGTCCCCACAGATACGCAGTATTTT. This sequence encodes CASSLGSLDVPTDTQYF.

This clonotype came up a few times. The chain carries TRBV6-2 or TRBV6-3 and TRBJ2-1, with TRBD2 identical over 10 bases. CDR3 length: 13 residues. CDR1 is MNHEY and CDR2 is SVGEGT in the germline V gene. Trimming cost V 7 bases and J 7 bases; bases outside gene matches: 4. CDR3 coding DNA: TGTGCCAGCAAAAATAGCGGGAGGAATGAGCAGTTCTTC. Translated, it gives CASKNSGRNEQFF.

The J gene is TRBJ2-3, the V gene TRBV18; 8 bases agree with TRBD1. CDR3 length equals 18 residues. With 2 bases clipped from V and 4 bases from J, the junction kept 14 bases outside the gene matches. Germline V lookup: CDR1 KGHSH, CDR2 LQKENI. CDR3: CASSPTNPGGPVADTQYF. DNA of the CDR3: TGTGCCAGCTCACCAACAAATCCAGGGGGCCCCGTCGCAGATACGCAGTATTTT.

The chain carries TRBV5-1 and TRBJ1-1; D is possibly TRBD1 (6 bases). Germline values: CDR1 SGHRS, CDR2 YFSETQ. This CDR3 comprises 16 residues. V shed 4 bases and J shed 2 bases, with 18 bases lying between them. CDR3 sequence (DNA): TGCGCCAGCAGCCCAAGAAACAGGGACCCTAACACTGAAGCTTTCTTT. Translating it yields CASSPRNRDPNTEAFF.

This clonotype was counted a few times. The V and J genes are TRBV2 and TRBJ2-5, with TRBD1 matching 7 bases. J gave up 5 bases and V 1 base, and 4 bases lay outside the gene matches. Germline CDR1 and CDR2: SNHLY and FYNNEI. This CDR3 is 14 amino acids long. The CDR3 sequence: CASSEDRGAETQYF. The CDR3 coding sequence is TGTGCCAGCAGTGAAGACAGGGGAGCTGAGACCCAGTACTTC.

The chain uses TRBV3-1 and TRBJ1-4; TRBD1 agrees at 10 bases. From germline, CDR1 is LGHDT and CDR2 YNNKEL (reference sequence). V gave up 0 bases and J gave up 9 bases; unmatched junction bases: 4. This CDR3 has 15 residues. Written as DNA, the CDR3 is TGTGCCAGCAGCCAAGATACGGGACAGGGGAAAAAACTGTTTTTT. It translates to CASSQDTGQGKKLFF.

The chain carries TRBV20-1 and TRBJ2-7; 10 bases map to TRBD2. The trim removed 5 bases at V and 1 base at J, leaving 5 bases unmatched. Germline CDR1 reads DFQATT; CDR2 reads SNEGSKA (reference sequence). The CDR3 runs to 14 residues. CDR3 loop: CSAWEREGSYEQYF. The DNA of the CDR3 is TGCAGTGCTTGGGAGCGGGAGGGGTCCTACGAGCAGTACTTC.

A few counts support this clonotype. The J gene is TRBJ1-4, the V gene TRBV7-9; unclear D gene. Germline assignment: CDR1 SEHNR and CDR2 FQNEAQ (reference sequence). CDR3 length equals 13 residues. Trimming took off 2 bases at V and 5 bases at J, with 6 bases between the two ends. In DNA form, the CDR3 reads TGTGCCAGCAGCTTAAAGATAAATGAAAAACTGTTTTTT. Translating it yields CASSLKINEKLFF.

V gene TRBV20-1 combines with J gene TRBJ1-2; maybe TRBD1 (5 bases). CDR1 is DFQATT and CDR2 is SNEGSKA in the germline V gene (reference sequence). The length of the CDR3 is 15 residues. Deletions cut 3 bases from V and 6 bases from J, with 20 bases between. CDR3 residues: CSARRTEGTGDGYTF. The CDR3, as DNA: TGCAGTGCTAGGCGAACAGAGGGGACGGGGGATGGCTACACCTTC.

This chain links TRBV6-6 with TRBJ2-1; D gene unclear. Germline V lookup: CDR1 MNHNY, CDR2 SVGAGI (reference sequence). The CDR3 spans 15 residues. V was trimmed by 2 bases and J by 2 bases, leaving 10 bases between them. CDR3 protein: CASSYVALTYNEQFF. In nucleotides, the CDR3 is TGTGCCAGCAGTTACGTGGCGCTGACCTACAATGAGCAGTTCTTC.

V and J are TRBV6-5 and TRBJ2-7; tentative D call: TRBD2 (6 bases). Germline-derived CDR1 and CDR2 are MNHEY and SVGAGI. V was trimmed by 0 bases and J by 2 bases, leaving 14 bases between them. The CDR3 loop spans 16 amino acids. The CDR3, as DNA: TGTGCCAGCAGTTACTCGAGCCTAGCGTTTGCCTACGAGCAGTACTTC. This gives the protein CASSYSSLAFAYEQYF.

The V gene is TRBV5-4, the J gene TRBJ2-7, with D unclear. The CDR3 is 13 amino acids. Germline loops: CDR1 SGHNT, CDR2 YYREEE (reference sequence). V was clipped by 4 bases and J by 3 bases, with 11 bases between them. CDR3 region: CASSHLDNYEQYF. DNA for the CDR3: TGTGCCAGCAGCCACCTCGACAACTACGAGCAGTACTTC.

The J gene is TRBJ2-1, the V gene TRBV4-2, with D possibly being TRBD1 or TRBD2 (5 bases each). This CDR3 comprises 16 residues. Trimming shortened V by 4 bases and J by 7 bases, and 20 bases separated the two germline ends. The germline gives CDR1 LGHNA, CDR2 YNFKEQ. CDR3 loop: CASSPSSGQDENEQFF. The CDR3 DNA is TGTGCCAGCAGCCCGTCTTCGGGGCAGGACGAAAATGAGCAGTTCTTC.

This chain links TRBV14 with TRBJ2-2, with unresolved D. The CDR3 runs 15 residues. Trimming left V 0 bases short and J 3 bases short, with 8 bases between. Germline V gene lookup returns CDR1 SGHDN and CDR2 FVKESK. CDR3 residues: CASSQDGLYTGELFF. CDR3 sequence (DNA): TGTGCCAGCAGCCAAGATGGTCTGTACACCGGGGAGCTGTTTTTT.

This clonotype was seen a handful of times. The gene calls are TRBV10-3 and TRBJ2-1; 12 bases are shared with TRBD2. The CDR3 has 16 amino acids. With V trimmed by 4 bases and J by 0 bases, 1 base remained unmatched. Germline-derived CDR1 and CDR2 are ENHRY and SYGVKD. The CDR3 sequence: CAISGTSGTSYNEQFF. The CDR3 nucleotides are TGTGCCATCAGTGGGACTAGCGGGACCTCCTACAATGAGCAGTTCTTC.